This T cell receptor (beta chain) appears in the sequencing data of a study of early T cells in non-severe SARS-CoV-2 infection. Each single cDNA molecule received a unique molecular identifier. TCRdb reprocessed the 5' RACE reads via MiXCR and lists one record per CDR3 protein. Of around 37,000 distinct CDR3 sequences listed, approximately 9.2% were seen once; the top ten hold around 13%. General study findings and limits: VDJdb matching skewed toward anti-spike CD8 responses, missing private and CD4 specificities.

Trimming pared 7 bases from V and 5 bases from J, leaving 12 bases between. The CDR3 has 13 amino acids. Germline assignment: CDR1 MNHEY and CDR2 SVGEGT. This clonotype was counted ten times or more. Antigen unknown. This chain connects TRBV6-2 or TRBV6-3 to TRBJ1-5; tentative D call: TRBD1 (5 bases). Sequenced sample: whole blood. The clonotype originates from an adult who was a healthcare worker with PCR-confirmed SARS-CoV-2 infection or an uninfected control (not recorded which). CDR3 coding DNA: TGTGCCAGCATCCGGGGACGAGATCAGCCCCAGCATTTT. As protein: CASIRGRDQPQHF.